Below are 16 T cell receptor beta chains sequenced from a single sample in a study of cytomegalovirus exposure and HLA in healthy donors. The primer mix had 60 Vbeta and 13 Jbeta primers. Profiling relied on immunoSEQ multiplex PCR, and the TCRdb table lists in-frame clones only, not all of them. The sample holds 200,000 or so clones, around 83% seen once. Sequenced input: PBMCs. These receptors all come from a girl between 10 and 17 years old in good health and CMV-seronegative.

This chain uses TRBV9 with TRBJ2-5; D is uncertain. The ends were cut back, 4 bases at V and 2 bases at J, with 12 bases in the middle. The length of the CDR3 is 14 residues. Germline V gene sequence: CDR1 SGDLS, CDR2 YYNGEE. CDR3 region: CASSPLDTQETQYF. In DNA, the CDR3 is TGTGCCAGCAGCCCATTAGACACTCAAGAGACCCAGTACTTC.

V is TRBV5-1 and J is TRBJ2-3; 12 positions agree with TRBD2. The CDR3 is 13 residues long. Germline V lookup: CDR1 SGHRS, CDR2 YFSETQ. The V gene end was trimmed by 5 bases and the J gene end by 5 bases; junction bases not matched to a gene: 0. CDR3 sequence: CASRTSGRDTQYF. CDR3 DNA sequence: TGCGCCAGCAGGACTAGCGGGAGAGATACGCAGTATTTT.

The table lists this clone with a count of one. Other DNA sequences in the sample encode the same CDR3. The chain recombines TRBV10-3 with TRBJ2-7, with 9 bases lining up with TRBD2. The CDR3 extends over 13 amino acids. J lost 0 bases, V lost 9 bases, and 3 bases had no gene match. Germline-derived CDR1 and CDR2 are ENHRY and SYGVKD. The DNA of the CDR3 is TGTGCCATTCGCGGGAGGGGCTCCTACGAGCAGTACTTC. It translates to CAIRGRGSYEQYF.

The chain combines TRBV6-5 with TRBJ1-1; D possibly corresponds to TRBD1 (6 bases). Per the germline V gene, CDR1 is MNHEY and CDR2 is SVGAGI. The CDR3 sequence is 15 residues long. With 5 bases removed from V and 0 bases from J, the gap between germline ends came to 13 bases. CDR3 protein: CASSTDRLVNTEAFF. The DNA of the CDR3 is TGTGCCAGCAGTACCGACAGGCTAGTGAACACTGAAGCTTTCTTT.

J is TRBJ2-4 and V is TRBV5-6; D possibly corresponds to TRBD1 (6 bases). The germline gives CDR1 SGHDT, CDR2 YYEEEE. This CDR3 comprises 13 residues. Trimming removed 4 bases at V and 7 bases at J, with 12 bases between. CDR3 protein: CASSSRDNNIQYF. The DNA of the CDR3 is TGTGCCAGCAGCAGCCGGGACAACAACATTCAGTACTTC.

This clone has just one count. The chain couples TRBV28 to TRBJ2-7, with 10 bases aligning to TRBD2. This CDR3 region has 17 residues. The trim removed 1 base at V and 3 bases at J, leaving 9 bases unmatched. CDR1 and CDR2 (germline): MDHEN, SYDVKM. This CDR3 reads CASSLYVAGGWFYEQYF. DNA of the CDR3: TGTGCCAGCAGTTTATACGTAGCGGGAGGTTGGTTCTACGAGCAGTACTTC.

The chain recombines TRBV4-1 with TRBJ2-7; the D gene is possibly TRBD1 (6 bases). V was pared by 0 bases and J by 4 bases, with 13 bases between. This CDR3 spans 15 amino acids. Germline V gives CDR1 MGHRA, CDR2 YSYEKL. In DNA, the CDR3 is TGCGCCAGCAGCCAAGAAGGGGGACGGTCGTACGAGCAGTACTTC. As protein: CASSQEGGRSYEQYF.

As DNA, the CDR3 is TGCGCCAGCAGCCAAGATACCGTAAAGGGGCGGACGTTCTTC. Encoded protein: CASSQDTVKGRTFF. V and J are TRBV4-3 and TRBJ2-1; tentatively, D is TRBD1 (5 bases). Per the germline V gene, CDR1 is LGHNA and CDR2 is YSLEER. The CDR3 covers 14 residues. The V gene lost 0 bases and the J gene lost 15 bases, with 18 bases spanning the gap.

The gene calls are TRBV30 and TRBJ2-1, with 9 positions matching TRBD2. J was trimmed by 8 bases and V by 1 base; bases with no gene match: 15. Germline V lookup: CDR1 GTSNPN, CDR2 SVGIG (reference sequence). The CDR3 spans 17 residues. As DNA, the CDR3 is TGTGCCTGGAGTGAGAATCAAGGTAGCGGGAGTTTCTATGAGCAGTTCTTC. This translates into CAWSENQGSGSFYEQFF.

The chain combines TRBV5-6 with TRBJ2-7; D might be TRBD1 (6 bases). The CDR3 contains 13 residues. Trimming pared 0 bases from V and 3 bases from J, leaving 7 bases between. Germline V CDR1 and CDR2: SGHDT, YYEEEE. The CDR3 DNA follows: TGTGCCAGCAGCTTGGGGGGGCTCTACGAGCAGTACTTC. It yields the protein CASSLGGLYEQYF.

The rearrangement joins TRBV27 to TRBJ2-7; D is unresolved. V lost 3 bases and J 3 bases, leaving 15 bases between the germline ends. CDR1 and CDR2 from the germline V gene are MNHEY and SMNVEV (reference sequence). This CDR3 comprises 15 residues. As DNA, the CDR3 is TGTGCCAGCAGTTTGGGTGGTGCGGAACTCTACGAGCAGTACTTC. Protein product: CASSLGGAELYEQYF.

This rearrangement joins TRBV5-5 to TRBJ1-1; D gene unclear. V lost 2 bases, J lost 4 bases, and 9 bases lay in between. This CDR3 comprises 13 residues. Germline V gene sequence: CDR1 SGHKS, CDR2 YYEKEE (reference sequence). CDR3 region: CASSLGVGTEAFF. The CDR3 DNA follows: TGTGCCAGCAGCTTAGGAGTCGGCACTGAAGCTTTCTTT.

J is TRBJ1-5 and V is TRBV28; perhaps TRBD1 as D (5 bases). Deletions cut 6 bases from V and 7 bases from J, with 22 bases between. The CDR3 consists of 16 residues. In germline, CDR1 is MDHEN, CDR2 SYDVKM. CDR3: CASRPRGGLGLQPQHF. The CDR3 DNA follows: TGTGCCAGCAGACCCCGGGGGGGATTGGGCTTACAGCCCCAGCATTTT.

The chain is built from TRBV4-2 and TRBJ1-1; D perhaps matches TRBD1 (5 bases). This CDR3 region has 15 residues. V lost 2 bases and J lost 6, with 16 bases in between. Germline CDR1 LGHNA, CDR2 YNFKEQ. DNA of the CDR3: TGTGCCAGCAGCCAACTCGGGGAGGGGAGCTCTGAAGCTTTCTTT. Protein: CASSQLGEGSSEAFF.

This chain joins TRBV5-4 and TRBJ2-1, with 10 bases that match TRBD2. This CDR3 is 16 amino acids long. V dropped 0 bases and J dropped 8; count of bases not matched to a gene: 8. From germline, CDR1 is SGHNT and CDR2 YYREEE (reference sequence). The CDR3 reads CASSLGLAGAEDEQFF. The CDR3 nucleotides read TGTGCCAGCAGCTTGGGTCTAGCGGGGGCCGAGGATGAGCAGTTCTTC. The variable domain in full, completed from reference TRBV5-4 and TRBJ2-1, reads ETGVTQSPTHLIKTRGQQVTLRCSSQSGHNTVSWYQQALGQGPQFIFQYYREEENGRGNFPPRFSGLQFPNYSSELNVNALELDDSALYLCASSLGLAGAEDEQFFGPGTRLTVL.

In its sample, this clone was seen once. The CDR3: CASSPTGNYGYTF. CDR3 in DNA: TGTGCCAGCAGTCCAACAGGGAACTATGGCTACACCTTC. This sequence joins TRBV6-5 and TRBJ1-2, with D possibly TRBD1 on 6 matching bases. This CDR3 is 13 amino acids long. Trimming left V 5 bases short and J 2 bases short, with 9 bases between. From germline, CDR1 is MNHEY and CDR2 SVGAGI.